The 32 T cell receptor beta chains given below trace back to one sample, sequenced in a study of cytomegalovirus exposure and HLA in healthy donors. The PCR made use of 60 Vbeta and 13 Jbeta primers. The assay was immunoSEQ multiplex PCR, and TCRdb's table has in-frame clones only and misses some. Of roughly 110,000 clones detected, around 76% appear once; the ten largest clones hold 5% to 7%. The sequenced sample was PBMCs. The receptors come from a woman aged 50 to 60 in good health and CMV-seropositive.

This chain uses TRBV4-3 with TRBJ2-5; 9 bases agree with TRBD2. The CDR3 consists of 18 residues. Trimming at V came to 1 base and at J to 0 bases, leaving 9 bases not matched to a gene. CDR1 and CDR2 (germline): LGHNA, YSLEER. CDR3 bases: TGCGCCAGCAGCCAAGGACAAGCGGGGGGCCTGTACCAAGAGACCCAGTACTTC. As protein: CASSQGQAGGLYQETQYF.

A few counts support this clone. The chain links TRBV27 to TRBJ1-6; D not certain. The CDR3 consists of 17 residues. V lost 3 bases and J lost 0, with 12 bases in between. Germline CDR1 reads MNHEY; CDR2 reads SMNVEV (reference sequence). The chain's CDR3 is CASSFQRGSSYNSPLHF. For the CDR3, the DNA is TGTGCCAGCAGTTTTCAGCGGGGAAGCTCCTATAATTCACCCCTCCACTTT.

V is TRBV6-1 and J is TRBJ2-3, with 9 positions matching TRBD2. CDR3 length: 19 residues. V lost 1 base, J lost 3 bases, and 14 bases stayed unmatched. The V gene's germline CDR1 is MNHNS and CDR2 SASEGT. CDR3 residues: CASSEVGRGGFALTDTQYF. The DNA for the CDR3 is TGTGCCAGCAGTGAAGTGGGGCGGGGGGGCTTTGCGTTGACAGATACGCAGTATTTT.

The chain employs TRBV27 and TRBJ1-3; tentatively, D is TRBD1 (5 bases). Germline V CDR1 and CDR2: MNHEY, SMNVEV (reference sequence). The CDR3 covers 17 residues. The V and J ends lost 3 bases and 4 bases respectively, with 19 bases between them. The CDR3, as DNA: TGTGCCAGCAGTTTCTCCCTTCATGGGGCGGGAGGAAACACCATATATTTT. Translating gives CASSFSLHGAGGNTIYF.

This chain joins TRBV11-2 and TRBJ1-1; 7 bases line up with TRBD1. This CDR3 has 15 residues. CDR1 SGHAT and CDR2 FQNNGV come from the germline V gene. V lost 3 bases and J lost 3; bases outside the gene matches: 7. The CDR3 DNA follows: TGTGCCAGCAGCTTGGGGGACAGCCGGTACACTGAAGCTTTCTTT. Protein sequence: CASSLGDSRYTEAFF.

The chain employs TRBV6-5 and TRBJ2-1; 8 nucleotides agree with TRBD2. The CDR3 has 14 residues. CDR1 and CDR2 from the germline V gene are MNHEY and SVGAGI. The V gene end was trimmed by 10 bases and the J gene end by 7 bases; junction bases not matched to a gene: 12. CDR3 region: CATTGLGGENEQFF. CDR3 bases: TGTGCCACCACGGGACTAGGCGGAGAGAATGAGCAGTTCTTC.

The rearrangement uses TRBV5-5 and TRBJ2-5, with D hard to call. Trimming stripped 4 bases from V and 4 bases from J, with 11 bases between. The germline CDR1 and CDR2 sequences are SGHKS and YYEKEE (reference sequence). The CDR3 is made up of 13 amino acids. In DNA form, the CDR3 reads TGTGCCAGCAGCGAGTGGAGTGTAGAGACCCAGTACTTC. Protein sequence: CASSEWSVETQYF.

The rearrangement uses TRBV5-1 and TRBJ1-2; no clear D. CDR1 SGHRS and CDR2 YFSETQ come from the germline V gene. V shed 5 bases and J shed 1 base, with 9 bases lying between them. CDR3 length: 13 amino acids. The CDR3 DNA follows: TGCGCCAGCAGGCCAGGCGTTAACTATGGCTACACCTTC. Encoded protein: CASRPGVNYGYTF.

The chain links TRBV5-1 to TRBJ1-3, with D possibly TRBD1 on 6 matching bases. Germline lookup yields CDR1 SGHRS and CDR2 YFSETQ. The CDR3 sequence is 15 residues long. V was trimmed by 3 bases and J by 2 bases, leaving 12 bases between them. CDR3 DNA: TGCGCCAGCAGCTCAACAGGGTATGCTGGAAACACCATATATTTT. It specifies CASSSTGYAGNTIYF.

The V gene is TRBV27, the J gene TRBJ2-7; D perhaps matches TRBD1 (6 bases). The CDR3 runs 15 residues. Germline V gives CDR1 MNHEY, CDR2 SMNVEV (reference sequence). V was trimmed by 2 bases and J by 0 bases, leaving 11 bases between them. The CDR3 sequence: CASSLTGRSSYEQYF. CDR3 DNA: TGTGCCAGCAGTTTAACAGGGCGTAGCTCCTACGAGCAGTACTTC.

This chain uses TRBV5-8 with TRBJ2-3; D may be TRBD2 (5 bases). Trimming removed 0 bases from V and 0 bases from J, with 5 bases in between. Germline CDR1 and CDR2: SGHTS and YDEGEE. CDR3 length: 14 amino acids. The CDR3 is CASSLAGSTDTQYF. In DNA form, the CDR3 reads TGTGCCAGCAGCTTGGCGGGGAGCACAGATACGCAGTATTTT.

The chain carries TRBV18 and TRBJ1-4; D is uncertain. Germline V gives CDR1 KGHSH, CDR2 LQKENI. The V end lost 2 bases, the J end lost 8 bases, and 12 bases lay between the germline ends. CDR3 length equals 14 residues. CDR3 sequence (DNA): TGTGCCAGCTCACCAAGTCAGGTTACGGAAAAACTGTTTTTT. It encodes CASSPSQVTEKLFF.

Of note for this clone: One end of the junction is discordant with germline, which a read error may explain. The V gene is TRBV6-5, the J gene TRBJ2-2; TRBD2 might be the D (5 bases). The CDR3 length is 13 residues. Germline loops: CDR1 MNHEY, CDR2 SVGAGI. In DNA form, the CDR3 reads TGTGCCAGCAGTAACTCCGGGGCCGGGGAGCTGTTTTTT. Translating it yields CASSNSGAGELFF.

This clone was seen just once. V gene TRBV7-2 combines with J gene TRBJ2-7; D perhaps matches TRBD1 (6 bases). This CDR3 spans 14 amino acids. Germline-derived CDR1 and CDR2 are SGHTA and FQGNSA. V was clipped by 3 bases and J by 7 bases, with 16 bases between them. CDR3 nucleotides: TGTGCCAGCAGCTTGGCTGACAGGCGTGCGGAGCAGTACTTC. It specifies CASSLADRRAEQYF. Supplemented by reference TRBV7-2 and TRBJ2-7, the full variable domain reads GAGVSQSPSNKVTEKGKDVELRCDPISGHTALYWYRQSLGQGLEFLIYFQGNSAPDKSGLPSDRFSAERTGGSVSTLTIQRTQQEDSAVYLCASSLADRRAEQYFGPGTRLTVT.

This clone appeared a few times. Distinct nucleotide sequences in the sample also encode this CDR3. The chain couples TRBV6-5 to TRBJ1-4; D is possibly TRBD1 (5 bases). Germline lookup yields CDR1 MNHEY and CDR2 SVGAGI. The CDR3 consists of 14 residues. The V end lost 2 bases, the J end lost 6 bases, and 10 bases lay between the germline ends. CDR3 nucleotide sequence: TGTGCCAGCAGTTACAGGGGAGGCGATGAAAAACTGTTTTTT. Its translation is CASSYRGGDEKLFF.

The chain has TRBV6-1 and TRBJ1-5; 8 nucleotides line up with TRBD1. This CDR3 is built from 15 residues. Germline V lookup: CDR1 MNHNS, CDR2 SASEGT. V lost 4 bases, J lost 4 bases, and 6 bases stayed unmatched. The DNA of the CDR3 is TGTGCCAGCAGTGTAGTTACAGGGGGTAATCAGCCCCAGCATTTT. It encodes CASSVVTGGNQPQHF.

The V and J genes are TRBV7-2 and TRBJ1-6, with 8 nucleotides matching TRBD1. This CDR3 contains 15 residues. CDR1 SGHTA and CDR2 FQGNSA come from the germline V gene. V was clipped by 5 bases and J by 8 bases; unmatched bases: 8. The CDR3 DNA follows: TGTGCCAGCAGCAAAACCGGGACAGGACATTCACCCCTCCACTTT. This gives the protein CASSKTGTGHSPLHF.

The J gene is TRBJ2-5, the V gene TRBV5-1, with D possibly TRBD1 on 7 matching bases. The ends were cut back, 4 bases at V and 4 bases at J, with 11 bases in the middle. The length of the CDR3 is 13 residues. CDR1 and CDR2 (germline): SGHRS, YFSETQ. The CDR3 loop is CASSAQGGETQYF. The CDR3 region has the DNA TGCGCCAGCAGCGCCCAGGGGGGAGAGACCCAGTACTTC.

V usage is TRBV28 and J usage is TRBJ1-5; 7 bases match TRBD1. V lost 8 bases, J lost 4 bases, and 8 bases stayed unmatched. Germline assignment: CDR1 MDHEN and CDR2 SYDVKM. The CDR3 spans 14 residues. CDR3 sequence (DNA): TGTGCCAGCGGATACAGGGGTAGGAATCAGCCCCAGCATTTT. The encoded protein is CASGYRGRNQPQHF. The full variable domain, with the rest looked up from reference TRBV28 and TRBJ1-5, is DVKVTQSSRYLVKRTGEKVFLECVQDMDHENMFWYRQDPGLGLRLIYFSYDVKMKEKGDIPEGYSVSREKKERFSLILESASTNQTSMYLCASGYRGRNQPQHFGDGTRLSIL.

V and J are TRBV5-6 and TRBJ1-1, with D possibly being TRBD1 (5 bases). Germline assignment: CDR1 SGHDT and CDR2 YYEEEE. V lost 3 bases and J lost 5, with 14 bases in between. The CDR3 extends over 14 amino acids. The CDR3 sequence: CASSSLVGGTEAFF. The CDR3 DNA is TGTGCCAGCAGCTCCCTAGTGGGGGGGACTGAAGCTTTCTTT.

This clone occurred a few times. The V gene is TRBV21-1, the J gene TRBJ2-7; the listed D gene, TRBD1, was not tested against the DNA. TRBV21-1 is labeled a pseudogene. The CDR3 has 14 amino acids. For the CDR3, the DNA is TGTGCCAGCAGCAAAAGACCACAGGGGTACGAGCAGTACTTC. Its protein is CASSKRPQGYEQYF.

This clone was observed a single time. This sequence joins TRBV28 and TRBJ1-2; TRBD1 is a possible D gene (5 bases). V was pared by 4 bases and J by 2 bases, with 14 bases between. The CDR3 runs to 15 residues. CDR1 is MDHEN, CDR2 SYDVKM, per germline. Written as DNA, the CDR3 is TGTGCCAGCAGTTCCAATTGGGGCAAAAACTATGGCTACACCTTC. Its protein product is CASSSNWGKNYGYTF.

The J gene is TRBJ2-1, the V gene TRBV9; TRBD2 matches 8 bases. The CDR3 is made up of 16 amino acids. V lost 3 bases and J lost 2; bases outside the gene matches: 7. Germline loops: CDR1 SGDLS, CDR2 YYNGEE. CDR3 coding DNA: TGTGCCAGCAGCGGTAGCGGGGTGCCTACCTACAATGAGCAGTTCTTC. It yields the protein CASSGSGVPTYNEQFF.

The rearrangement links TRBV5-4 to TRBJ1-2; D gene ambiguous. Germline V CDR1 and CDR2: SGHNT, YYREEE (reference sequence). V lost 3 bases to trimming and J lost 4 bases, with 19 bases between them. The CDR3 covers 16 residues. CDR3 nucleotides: TGTGCCAGCAGCTCGGCCGGGAATTCACCTCTCTATGGCTACACCTTC. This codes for CASSSAGNSPLYGYTF.

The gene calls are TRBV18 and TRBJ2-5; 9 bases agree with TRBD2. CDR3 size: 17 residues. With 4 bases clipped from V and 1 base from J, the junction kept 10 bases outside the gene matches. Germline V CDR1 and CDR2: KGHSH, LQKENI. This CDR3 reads CASSLTRSGGLQETQYF. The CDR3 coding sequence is TGTGCCAGCTCACTCACGCGGAGCGGGGGGCTCCAAGAGACCCAGTACTTC.

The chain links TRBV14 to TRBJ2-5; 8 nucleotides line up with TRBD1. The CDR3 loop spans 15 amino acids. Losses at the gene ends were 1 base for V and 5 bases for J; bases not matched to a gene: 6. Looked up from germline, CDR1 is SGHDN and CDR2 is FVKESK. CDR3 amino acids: CASSQATGGGETQYF. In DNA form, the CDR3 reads TGTGCCAGCAGCCAAGCAACAGGGGGAGGCGAGACCCAGTACTTC.

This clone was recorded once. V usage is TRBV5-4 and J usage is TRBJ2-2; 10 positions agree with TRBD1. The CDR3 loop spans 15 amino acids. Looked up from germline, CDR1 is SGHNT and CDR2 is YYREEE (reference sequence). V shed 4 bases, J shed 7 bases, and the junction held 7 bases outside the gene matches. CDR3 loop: CASSPRTGGGGELFF. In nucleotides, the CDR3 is TGTGCCAGCAGCCCTCGGACAGGGGGGGGCGGGGAGCTGTTTTTT.

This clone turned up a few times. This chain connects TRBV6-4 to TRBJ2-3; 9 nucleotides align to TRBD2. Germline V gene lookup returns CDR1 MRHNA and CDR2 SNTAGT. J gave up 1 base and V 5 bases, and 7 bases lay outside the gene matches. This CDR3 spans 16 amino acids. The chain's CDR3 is CASSRVAGAGTDTQYF. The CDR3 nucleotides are TGTGCCAGCAGTCGAGTAGCGGGGGCAGGCACAGATACGCAGTATTTT.

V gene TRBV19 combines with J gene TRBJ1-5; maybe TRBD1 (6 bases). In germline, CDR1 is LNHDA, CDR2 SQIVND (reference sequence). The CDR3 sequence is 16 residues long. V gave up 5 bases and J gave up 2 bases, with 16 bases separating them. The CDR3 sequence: CASSRRQEDGNQPQHF. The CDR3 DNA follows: TGTGCCAGTAGTCGCAGACAGGAGGATGGCAATCAGCCCCAGCATTTT.

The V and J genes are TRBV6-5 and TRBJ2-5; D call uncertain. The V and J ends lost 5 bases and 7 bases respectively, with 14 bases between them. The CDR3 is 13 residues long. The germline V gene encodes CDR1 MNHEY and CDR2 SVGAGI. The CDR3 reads CASSPFNGRTQYF. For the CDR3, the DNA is TGTGCCAGCAGTCCGTTCAATGGCCGGACCCAGTACTTC.

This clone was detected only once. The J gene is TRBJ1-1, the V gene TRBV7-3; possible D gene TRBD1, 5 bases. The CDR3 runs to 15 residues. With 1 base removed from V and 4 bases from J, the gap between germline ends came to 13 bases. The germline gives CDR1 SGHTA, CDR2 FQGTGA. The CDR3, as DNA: TGTGCCAGCAGCTTAAGATCCGGGGGAGGCACTGAAGCTTTCTTT. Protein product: CASSLRSGGGTEAFF.

In nucleotides, the CDR3 is TGTGCCAGCAGTGAATCGCCCCAGCGGGGGGGCGTGGATACGCAGTATTTT. It translates to CASSESPQRGGVDTQYF. The V gene is TRBV25-1, the J gene TRBJ2-3; 10 nucleotides agree with TRBD2. The germline CDR1 and CDR2 sequences are MGHDK and SYGVNS. The CDR3 length is 17 residues. Germline trimming cut 1 base from V and 6 bases from J; bases unmatched to any gene: 10.